What follows is one T cell receptor (beta chain) and its context. Trimming pared 6 bases from V and 2 bases from J, leaving 11 bases between. The germline gives CDR1 MNHEY, CDR2 SVGAGI. The CDR3 runs 14 residues. The researchers put some 200,000 CFSE-labeled responder cells into plates with some 200,000 irradiated, violet-dye-labeled stimulator cells. Proliferating responders of the CD3+CD4+ and CD3+CD8+ phenotypes with low CFSE were sorted after the reaction. These data come from a study of graft-versus-host responses after intestinal transplantation. Study background: Transplants given to recipients were multivisceral, liver-intestinal, or isolated intestinal.

Study-wide results and limits: There were GvH clones found in recipient marrow, and some of them appeared first in ileum or blood.

The method was immunoSEQ multiplex PCR; TCRdb's version includes in-frame clones alone and lacks a portion of them. There are nearly 25,000 clones in the sample; almost 40% occur only once, and approximately 0.7% lies in the top ten. The rearrangement links TRBV6-5 to TRBJ1-3, with D possibly TRBD1 on 6 matching bases. The receptor was isolated from a human patient who received an intestinal transplant. Here the sequenced sample was alloreactive CD4+ T cells from a mixed lymphocyte reaction culture, taken before intestinal transplant. The sample's subset: CFSE-low proliferating T cells sorted from approximately 6-day pre-transplant mixed lymphocyte reaction (GvH or HvG direction). In DNA, the CDR3 is TGTGCCAGCAGGACCACAGGGACTGGAAACACCATATATTTT. It translates to CASRTTGTGNTIYF.